This T cell receptor (beta chain) was sequenced for a study of T cell repertoires in ileal Crohn's disease. Study-level points and caveats: The median delay to postoperative endoscopy was around 6.4 months. Compared with CD4 T cells, sorted CD8 cells carried more expanded clones.

V was clipped by 5 bases and J by 3 bases, with 15 bases between them. The CDR3 has 15 residues. In germline, CDR1 is SGHDT, CDR2 YYEEEE. Specified time point: neoterminal ileum biopsy at postoperative endoscopy, about 6 months after surgery. About this clone: What it binds is not known.

Profiled with immunoSEQ multiplex PCR; TCRdb holds only in-frame clones, not every one. This sample has about 62,000 clones; about 89% occur once, and the top ten carry about 2%. V and J are TRBV5-6 and TRBJ2-1; a weak D match, TRBD2 (6 bases). Material: ileal tissue. This clonotype was obtained from an adult with Crohn's disease. The CDR3 loop reads CASSPRRDLYNEQFF. As DNA, the CDR3 is TGTGCCAGCAGTCCTAGGAGGGACCTCTACAATGAGCAGTTCTTC.